These T cell receptor beta chains were read from a single sample in a study of cytomegalovirus exposure and HLA in healthy donors. Clones were read by immunoSEQ multiplex PCR, and TCRdb kept only the in-frame ones, dropping some. The repertoire holds over 200,000 clones, approximately 82% seen once, with approximately 0.5% in the top ten. Sequenced material: PBMCs. The receptors originated from a woman aged 40 to 50 in good health and CMV-seronegative. Each CDR3 is given with its conserved first and last residue. Each record gives: V gene, J gene, CDR3 length, CDR3 protein.

V gene: TRBV5-6; J gene: TRBJ1-1; CDR3 length: 15; CDR3 protein: CASSFPGTLGGEAFF
V gene: TRBV29-1; J gene: TRBJ2-1; CDR3 length: 15; CDR3 protein: CSVEIAGLSYNEQFF
V gene: TRBV6-5; J gene: TRBJ1-1; CDR3 length: 14; CDR3 protein: CASNSGQRKTEAFF
V gene: TRBV6-5; J gene: TRBJ2-3; CDR3 length: 11; CDR3 protein: CATQELDTQYF
V gene: TRBV7-3; J gene: TRBJ2-3; CDR3 length: 13; CDR3 protein: CASSLTLRDTQYF
V gene: TRBV7-9; J gene: TRBJ1-2; CDR3 length: 14; CDR3 protein: CASSPLRGASGYPF
V gene: TRBV5-4; J gene: TRBJ2-3; CDR3 length: 13; CDR3 protein: CASSSQGTDTQYF
V gene: TRBV28; J gene: TRBJ1-2; CDR3 length: 16; CDR3 protein: CASNPPPGEGHYGYTF
V gene: TRBV6-6; J gene: TRBJ1-1; CDR3 length: 15; CDR3 protein: CASNLRQEGNTEAFF
V gene: TRBV5-1; J gene: TRBJ2-1; CDR3 length: 18; CDR3 protein: CASSSAGLAGKGHNEQFF
V gene: TRBV30; J gene: TRBJ1-2; CDR3 length: 16; CDR3 protein: CAHRGGVAALRDGYTF
V gene: TRBV6-1; J gene: TRBJ2-7; CDR3 length: 16; CDR3 protein: CASSKVAGTGSYEQYF
V gene: TRBV5-6; J gene: TRBJ1-6; CDR3 length: 15; CDR3 protein: CASTLLLQGFSPLHF
V gene: TRBV29-1; J gene: TRBJ2-1; CDR3 length: 15; CDR3 protein: CSVEGSGTADNEQFF
V gene: TRBV6-5; J gene: TRBJ2-7; CDR3 length: 15; CDR3 protein: CASSYSLAESYEQYF
V gene: TRBV7-2; J gene: TRBJ2-2; CDR3 length: 15; CDR3 protein: CASSFPPADTGELFF
V gene: TRBV2; J gene: TRBJ1-1; CDR3 length: 14; CDR3 protein: CASRYHRGDTEAFF
V gene: TRBV30; J gene: TRBJ1-1; CDR3 length: 14; CDR3 protein: CAWSTGTGGTEAFF
V gene: TRBV10-3; J gene: TRBJ2-3; CDR3 length: 14; CDR3 protein: CAISDPKSGDTQYF
V gene: TRBV11-3; J gene: TRBJ2-7; CDR3 length: 14; CDR3 protein: CASSSGSGGYEQYF
V gene: TRBV5-6; J gene: TRBJ1-5; CDR3 length: 14; CDR3 protein: CASSATGENQPQHF
V gene: TRBV5-1; J gene: TRBJ2-5; CDR3 length: 15; CDR3 protein: CASSPGTGVGETQYF
V gene: TRBV7-3; J gene: TRBJ1-1; CDR3 length: 13; CDR3 protein: CASSASGGTEAFF
V gene: TRBV2; J gene: TRBJ1-3; CDR3 length: 13; CDR3 protein: CATAGTGAHTIYF
V gene: TRBV7-3; J gene: TRBJ2-2; CDR3 length: 14; CDR3 protein: CASSQAGTTGELFF
V gene: TRBV7-9; J gene: TRBJ2-1; CDR3 length: 13; CDR3 protein: CASRNRLGNEQFF
V gene: TRBV15; J gene: TRBJ2-3; CDR3 length: 17; CDR3 protein: CATSRPGGAGNTDTQYF
V gene: TRBV30; J gene: TRBJ1-1; CDR3 length: 10; CDR3 protein: CAWGTGGAFF
V gene: TRBV11-2; J gene: TRBJ2-3; CDR3 length: 15; CDR3 protein: CASSLRQQVADTQYF
V gene: TRBV7-3; J gene: TRBJ2-3; CDR3 length: 12; CDR3 protein: CASSLPADTQYF
V gene: TRBV28; J gene: TRBJ1-5; CDR3 length: 17; CDR3 protein: CASSGWTGTFDNQPQHF
V gene: TRBV5-1; J gene: TRBJ1-1; CDR3 length: 19; CDR3 protein: CASRHGLIQGLSLNTEAFF
V gene: TRBV7-2; J gene: TRBJ1-1; CDR3 length: 14; CDR3 protein: CASSLMGMNTEAFF
V gene: TRBV27; J gene: TRBJ1-5; CDR3 length: 15; CDR3 protein: CASSLTGEANQPQHF
V gene: TRBV5-1; J gene: NA; CDR3 length: 15; CDR3 protein: CASSWTSGGTYEQYF
V gene: TRBV4-3; J gene: TRBJ1-2; CDR3 length: 14; CDR3 protein: CASSQEGRGYGYTF
V gene: TRBV4-1; J gene: TRBJ1-1; CDR3 length: 16; CDR3 protein: CASSQDEGAASIEAFF
V gene: TRBV1; J gene: TRBJ2-7; CDR3 length: 16; CDR3 protein: CTSSQDSGGTLDEQYF
V gene: TRBV2; J gene: TRBJ1-2; CDR3 length: 14; CDR3 protein: CASSAQGANYGYTF
V gene: TRBV15; J gene: TRBJ2-7; CDR3 length: 14; CDR3 protein: CATSRGDRTYEQYF
V gene: TRBV5-1; J gene: TRBJ1-1; CDR3 length: 13; CDR3 protein: CASSLVLNTEAFF
V gene: TRBV7-2; J gene: TRBJ1-1; CDR3 length: 13; CDR3 protein: CASSLFRPREAFF
V gene: TRBV30; J gene: TRBJ1-2; CDR3 length: 13; CDR3 protein: CAWSPDRGYGYTF
V gene: TRBV2; J gene: TRBJ2-5; CDR3 length: 14; CDR3 protein: CASSETPLAGEQYF
V gene: TRBV5-1; J gene: TRBJ2-7; CDR3 length: 16; CDR3 protein: CASSFSAQGGSYEQYF
V gene: TRBV6-5; J gene: TRBJ1-3; CDR3 length: 14; CDR3 protein: CASRSGQGGNTIYF
V gene: TRBV7-9; J gene: TRBJ1-1; CDR3 length: 14; CDR3 protein: CASSLFQVNTEAFF
V gene: TRBV19; J gene: TRBJ2-1; CDR3 length: 14; CDR3 protein: CASSFLAGGREQFF
V gene: TRBV5-8; J gene: TRBJ1-2; CDR3 length: 14; CDR3 protein: CASSFGRPNYGYTF
V gene: TRBV28; J gene: TRBJ2-7; CDR3 length: 12; CDR3 protein: CASSLWGREQYF
V gene: TRBV6-1; J gene: TRBJ2-2; CDR3 length: 14; CDR3 protein: CASNGGQGGGELFF
V gene: TRBV4-1; J gene: TRBJ2-7; CDR3 length: 16; CDR3 protein: CASSQDLNRGQYEQYF
V gene: TRBV10-3; J gene: TRBJ1-6; CDR3 length: 15; CDR3 protein: CAISEDRSPNSPLHF